This entry lists 15 T cell receptor beta chains sequenced from one sample in a study of shared clonotypes between healthy human individuals. The assay was immunoSEQ multiplex PCR, and TCRdb's table has in-frame clones only and misses some. The top ten hold approximately 1.7% of the sample, which has over 700,000 clones, over 55% seen once. Sequenced input: memory CD4+ T cells sorted from blood. As for subset: CD45RA-negative fraction. These receptors all come from a woman aged 25 to 45 in good health.

The chain carries TRBV27 and TRBJ2-7; D unclear. The CDR3 runs to 8 residues. CDR1 is MNHEY and CDR2 is SMNVEV in the germline V gene (reference sequence). V was pared by 10 bases and J by 13 bases, with 11 bases between. The CDR3 nucleotides are TGTGCCACCCCGGTAGGATACTTC. It specifies CATPVGYF.

The chain uses TRBV10-1 and TRBJ2-1; the match to TRBD2 covers 12 bases. The CDR3 has 16 residues. The V and J ends lost 0 bases and 9 bases, in that order; junction bases with no gene match: 6. CDR1 WNHNN and CDR2 SYGVQD come from the germline V gene (reference sequence). The CDR3 region has the DNA TGCGCCAGCAGTGAGTCCCTAGCGGGAGGGCCGGGTGAGCAGTTCTTC. It specifies CASSESLAGGPGEQFF.

This clone was picked up one time. Within the sample, other DNA sequences also encode this same CDR3. The rearrangement uses TRBV2 and TRBJ2-7; a weak D match, TRBD2 (5 bases). Germline V gene lookup returns CDR1 SNHLY and CDR2 FYNNEI. V shed 7 bases and J shed 5 bases, with 12 bases lying between them. CDR3 length: 12 amino acids. The CDR3 DNA follows: TGTGCCAGCACCGAGAGAGGGAACGAGCAGTACTTC. Protein product: CASTERGNEQYF.

This sequence joins TRBV28 and TRBJ2-1; 13 nucleotides agree with TRBD2. CDR3 size: 16 residues. CDR1 and CDR2 (germline): MDHEN, SYDVKM. J gave up 5 bases and V 5 bases, and 6 bases lay outside the gene matches. CDR3 sequence reads: CASSPGTSGKNNEQFF. The CDR3 DNA follows: TGTGCCAGCAGTCCGGGGACTAGCGGGAAGAACAATGAGCAGTTCTTC.

This clone was recorded a few times. The chain employs TRBV10-3 and TRBJ2-2, with D unclear. The CDR3 loop spans 16 amino acids. Trimming pared 1 base from V and 0 bases from J, leaving 9 bases between. CDR1 ENHRY and CDR2 SYGVKD come from the germline V gene. The CDR3 DNA is TGTGCCATCAGTGAGTACCCCGTGGCGAACACCGGGGAGCTGTTTTTT. Translated: CAISEYPVANTGELFF.

The chain carries TRBV30 and TRBJ2-7, with D possibly being TRBD1 or TRBD2 (5 bases each). This CDR3 has 15 residues. With 2 bases removed from V and 3 bases from J, the gap between germline ends came to 17 bases. In germline, CDR1 is GTSNPN, CDR2 SVGIG (reference sequence). The CDR3 DNA sequence: TGTGCCTGGAGTAAGGGACCCCCAAGGAGCTACGAGCAGTACTTC. Residues: CAWSKGPPRSYEQYF.

The chain couples TRBV6-6 to TRBJ2-1; TRBD2 aligns across 11 bases. The CDR3 length is 16 residues. Germline trimming cut 3 bases from V and 8 bases from J; bases unmatched to any gene: 9. CDR1 is MNHNY and CDR2 is SVGAGI in the germline V gene (reference sequence). The DNA for the CDR3 is TGTGCCAGCAGTTATTCCATAGCGGGAGGGCCGGATGAGCAGTTCTTC. It is translated as CASSYSIAGGPDEQFF.

The V gene is TRBV5-1, the J gene TRBJ1-4; possible D gene TRBD1, 5 bases. Deletions cut 5 bases from V and 2 bases from J, with 10 bases between. Germline CDR1 and CDR2: SGHRS and YFSETQ. The CDR3 contains 14 residues. CDR3 nucleotides: TGCGCCAGCAGACCCGACAGCACTAATGAAAAACTGTTTTTT. Translation: CASRPDSTNEKLFF.

This sequence joins TRBV2 and TRBJ2-6, with a tentative D call TRBD1 (6 bases). Germline CDR1 reads SNHLY; CDR2 reads FYNNEI. The CDR3 sequence is 17 residues long. V lost 7 bases and J 2 bases, leaving 18 bases between the germline ends. CDR3 in DNA: TGTGCCAGCACCGAACATGACAGGTTGCCTGGGGCCAACGTCCTGACTTTC. This sequence encodes CASTEHDRLPGANVLTF. Looking up the rest from reference TRBV2 and TRBJ2-6 gives the full variable domain: EPEVTQTPSHQVTQMGQEVILRCVPISNHLYFYWYRQILGQKVEFLVSFYNNEISEKSEIFDDQFSVERPDGSNFTLKIRSTKLEDSAMYFCASTEHDRLPGANVLTFGAGSRLTVL.

The chain recombines TRBV19 with TRBJ1-1; 8 bases are a match to TRBD1. CDR3 size: 14 residues. Germline V gene lookup returns CDR1 LNHDA and CDR2 SQIVND (reference sequence). V shed 5 bases, J shed 5 bases, and the junction held 7 bases outside the gene matches. The CDR3 loop is CASSDRGEGTEAFF. The CDR3 DNA reads as TGTGCCAGTAGTGACAGGGGAGAAGGGACTGAAGCTTTCTTT. The entire variable domain, with the rest obtained from reference TRBV19 and TRBJ1-1, is as follows: DGGITQSPKYLFRKEGQNVTLSCEQNLNHDAMYWYRQDPGQGLRLIYYSQIVNDFQKGDIAEGYSVSREKKESFPLTVTSAQKNPTAFYLCASSDRGEGTEAFFGQGTRLTVV.

The chain employs TRBV28 and TRBJ2-1, with 11 positions matching TRBD2. The CDR3 runs to 16 residues. CDR1 and CDR2 (germline): MDHEN, SYDVKM. V lost 5 bases, J lost 6 bases, and 9 bases stayed unmatched. The CDR3 DNA is TGTGCCAGCAGTCCCCTCACTAGCGGGAGACCCAATGAGCAGTTCTTC. Translation gives CASSPLTSGRPNEQFF.

The rearrangement uses TRBV6-1 and TRBJ2-3; 12 bases map to TRBD2. This CDR3 is 14 amino acids long. J was trimmed by 8 bases and V by 2 bases; bases with no gene match: 2. Germline CDR1 is MNHNS and CDR2 is SASEGT. The CDR3 DNA follows: TGTGCCAGCAGTGAACAACTAGCGGGAGGTACGCAGTATTTT. It specifies CASSEQLAGGTQYF.

This chain uses TRBV6-6 with TRBJ2-1, with D uncertain. The germline gives CDR1 MNHNY, CDR2 SVGAGI (reference sequence). V lost 8 bases and J 10 bases, leaving 15 bases between the germline ends. The CDR3 has 12 amino acids. Written as DNA, the CDR3 is TGTGCCAGCGGTACGGGCCGATGGGAGCAGTTCTTC. Translation: CASGTGRWEQFF.

The rearrangement uses TRBV10-3 and TRBJ2-1, with TRBD2 matching 12 bases. Germline-derived CDR1 and CDR2 are ENHRY and SYGVKD. The V gene end was trimmed by 6 bases and the J gene end by 7 bases; junction bases not matched to a gene: 10. The CDR3 is made up of 16 amino acids. This CDR3 is CAIRRVLAGGGNEQFF. The CDR3, as DNA: TGTGCCATCAGGCGAGTCCTAGCGGGAGGGGGAAATGAGCAGTTCTTC.

The table lists this clone with a few counts. The sample holds other DNA sequences that translate to the same CDR3. This chain uses TRBV5-1 with TRBJ1-5; tentatively, D is TRBD1 (6 bases). Germline values: CDR1 SGHRS, CDR2 YFSETQ. The CDR3 consists of 13 residues. Trimming took off 4 bases at V and 6 bases at J, with 11 bases between the two ends. CDR3 sequence: CASSRTGSQPQHF. The DNA for the CDR3 is TGCGCCAGCAGCAGAACAGGGTCTCAGCCCCAGCATTTT.